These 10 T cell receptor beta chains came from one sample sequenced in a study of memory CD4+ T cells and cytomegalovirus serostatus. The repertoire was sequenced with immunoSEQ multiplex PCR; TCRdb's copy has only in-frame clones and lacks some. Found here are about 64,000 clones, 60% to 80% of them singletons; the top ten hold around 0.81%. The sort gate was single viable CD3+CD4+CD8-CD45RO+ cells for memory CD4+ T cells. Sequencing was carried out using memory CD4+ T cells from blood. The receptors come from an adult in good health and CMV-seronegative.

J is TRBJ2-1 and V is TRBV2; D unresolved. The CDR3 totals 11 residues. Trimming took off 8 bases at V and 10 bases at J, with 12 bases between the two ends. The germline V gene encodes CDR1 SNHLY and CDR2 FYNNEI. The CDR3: CASGIRPEQFF. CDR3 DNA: TGTGCCAGCGGAATTAGACCGGAGCAGTTCTTC. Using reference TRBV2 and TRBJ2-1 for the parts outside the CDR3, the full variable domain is EPEVTQTPSHQVTQMGQEVILRCVPISNHLYFYWYRQILGQKVEFLVSFYNNEISEKSEIFDDQFSVERPDGSNFTLKIRSTKLEDSAMYFCASGIRPEQFFGPGTRLTVL.

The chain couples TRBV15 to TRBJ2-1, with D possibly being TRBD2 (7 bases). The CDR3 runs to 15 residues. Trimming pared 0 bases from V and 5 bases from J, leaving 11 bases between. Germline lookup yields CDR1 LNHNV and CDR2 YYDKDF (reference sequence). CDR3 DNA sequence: TGTGCCACCAGCAGAGATTCCGGGGGGCACAATGAGCAGTTCTTC. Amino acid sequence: CATSRDSGGHNEQFF.

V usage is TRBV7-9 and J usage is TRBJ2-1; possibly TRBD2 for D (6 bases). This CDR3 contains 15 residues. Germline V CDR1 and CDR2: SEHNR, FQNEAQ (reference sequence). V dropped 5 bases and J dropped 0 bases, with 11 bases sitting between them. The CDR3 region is CASSQGGLSYNEQFF. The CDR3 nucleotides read TGTGCCAGCAGCCAGGGAGGTCTCTCCTACAATGAGCAGTTCTTC.

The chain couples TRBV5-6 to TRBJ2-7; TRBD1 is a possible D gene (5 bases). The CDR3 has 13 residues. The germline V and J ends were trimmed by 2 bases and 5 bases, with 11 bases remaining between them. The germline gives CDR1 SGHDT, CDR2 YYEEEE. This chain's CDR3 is CASSLGRADEQYF. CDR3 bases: TGTGCCAGCAGCTTAGGCAGGGCTGACGAGCAGTACTTC.

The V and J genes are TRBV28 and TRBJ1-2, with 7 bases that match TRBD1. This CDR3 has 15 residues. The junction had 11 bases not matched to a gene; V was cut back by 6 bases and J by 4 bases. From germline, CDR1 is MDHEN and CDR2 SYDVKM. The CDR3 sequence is CASSPGQAEVYGYTF. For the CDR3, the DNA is TGTGCCAGCAGCCCCGGACAGGCGGAAGTCTATGGCTACACCTTC.

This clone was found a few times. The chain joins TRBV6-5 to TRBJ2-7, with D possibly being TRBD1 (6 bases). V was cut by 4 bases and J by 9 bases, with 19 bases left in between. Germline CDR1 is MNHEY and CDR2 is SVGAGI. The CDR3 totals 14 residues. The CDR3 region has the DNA TGTGCCAGCAGTTCGACCCTAACCGCGGACAGGCAGTACTTC. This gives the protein CASSSTLTADRQYF.

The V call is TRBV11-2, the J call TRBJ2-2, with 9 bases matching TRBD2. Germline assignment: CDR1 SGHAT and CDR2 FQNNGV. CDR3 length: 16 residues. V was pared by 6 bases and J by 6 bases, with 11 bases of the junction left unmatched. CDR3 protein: CASRRPGLAGAGELFF. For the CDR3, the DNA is TGTGCCAGCAGGCGCCCGGGACTAGCTGGAGCCGGGGAGCTGTTTTTT.

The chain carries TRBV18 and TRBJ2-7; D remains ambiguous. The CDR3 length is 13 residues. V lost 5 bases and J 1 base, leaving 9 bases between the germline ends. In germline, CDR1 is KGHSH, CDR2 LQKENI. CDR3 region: CASSIDGSYEQYF. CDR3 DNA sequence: TGTGCCAGCTCAATCGACGGATCCTACGAGCAGTACTTC.

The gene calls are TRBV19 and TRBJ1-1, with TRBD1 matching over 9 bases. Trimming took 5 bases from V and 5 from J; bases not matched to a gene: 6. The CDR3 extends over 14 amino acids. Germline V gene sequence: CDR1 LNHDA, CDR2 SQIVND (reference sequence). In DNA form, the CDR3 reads TGTGCCAGTAGTTCGACAGGGGGGCGGACTGAAGCTTTCTTT. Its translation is CASSSTGGRTEAFF.

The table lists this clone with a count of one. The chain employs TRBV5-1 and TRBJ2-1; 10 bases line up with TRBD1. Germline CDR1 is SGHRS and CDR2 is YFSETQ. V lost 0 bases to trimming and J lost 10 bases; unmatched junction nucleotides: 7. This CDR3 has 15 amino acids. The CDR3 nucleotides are TGCGCCAGCAGCTTGGGGACAGGGGGATATGGGGAGCAGTTCTTC. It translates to CASSLGTGGYGEQFF.